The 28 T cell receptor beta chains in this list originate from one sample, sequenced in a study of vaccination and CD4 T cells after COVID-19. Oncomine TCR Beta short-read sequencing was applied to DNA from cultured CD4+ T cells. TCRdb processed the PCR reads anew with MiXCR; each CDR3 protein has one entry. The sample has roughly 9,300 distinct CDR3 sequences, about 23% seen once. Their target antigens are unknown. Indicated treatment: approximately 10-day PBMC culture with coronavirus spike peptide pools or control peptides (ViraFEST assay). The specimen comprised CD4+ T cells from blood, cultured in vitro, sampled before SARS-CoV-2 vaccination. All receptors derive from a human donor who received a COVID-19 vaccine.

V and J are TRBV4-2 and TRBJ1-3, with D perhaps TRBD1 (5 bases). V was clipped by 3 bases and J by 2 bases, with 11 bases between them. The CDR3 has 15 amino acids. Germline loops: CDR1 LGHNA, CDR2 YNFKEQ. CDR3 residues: CASSQDSGAGNTIYF. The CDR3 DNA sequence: TGTGCCAGCAGCCAGGACTCGGGGGCTGGAAACACCATATATTTT.

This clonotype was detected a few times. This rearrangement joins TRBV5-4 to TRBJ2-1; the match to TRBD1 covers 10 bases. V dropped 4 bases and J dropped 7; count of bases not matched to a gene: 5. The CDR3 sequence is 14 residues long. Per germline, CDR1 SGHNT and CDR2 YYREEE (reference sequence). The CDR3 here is CASSPRQGANEQFF. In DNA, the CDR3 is TGTGCCAGCAGCCCGAGACAGGGGGCGAATGAGCAGTTCTTC. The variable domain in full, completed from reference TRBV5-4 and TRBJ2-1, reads ETGVTQSPTHLIKTRGQQVTLRCSSQSGHNTVSWYQQALGQGPQFIFQYYREEENGRGNFPPRFSGLQFPNYSSELNVNALELDDSALYLCASSPRQGANEQFFGPGTRLTVL.

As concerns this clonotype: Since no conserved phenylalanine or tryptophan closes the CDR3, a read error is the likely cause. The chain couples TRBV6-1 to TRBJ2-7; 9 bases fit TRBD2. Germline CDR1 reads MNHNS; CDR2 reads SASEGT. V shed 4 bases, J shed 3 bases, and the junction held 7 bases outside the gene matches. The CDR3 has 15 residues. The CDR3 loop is CASSALAGAYYEQYL. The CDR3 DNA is TGTGCCAGCAGTGCTTTAGCGGGGGCCTACTACGAGCAGTACCTC.

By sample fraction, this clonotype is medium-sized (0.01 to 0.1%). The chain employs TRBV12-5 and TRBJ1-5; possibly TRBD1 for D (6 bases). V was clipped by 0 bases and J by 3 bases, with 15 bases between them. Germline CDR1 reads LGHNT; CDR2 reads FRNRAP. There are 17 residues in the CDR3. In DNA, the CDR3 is TGTGCTAGTGGTTTGGTGTCGGCGGACAGAACCAATCAGCCCCAGCATTTT. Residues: CASGLVSADRTNQPQHF.

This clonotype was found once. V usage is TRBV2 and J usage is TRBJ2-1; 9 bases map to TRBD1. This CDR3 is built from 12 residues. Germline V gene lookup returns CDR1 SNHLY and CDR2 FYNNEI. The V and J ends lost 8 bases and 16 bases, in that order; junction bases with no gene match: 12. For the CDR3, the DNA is TGTGCCAGCCTCGGACCCGGGACAGGGACATTCTTC. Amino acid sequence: CASLGPGTGTFF. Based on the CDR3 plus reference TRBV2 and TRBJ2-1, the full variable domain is EPEVTQTPSHQVTQMGQEVILRCVPISNHLYFYWYRQILGQKVEFLVSFYNNEISEKSEIFDDQFSVERPDGSNFTLKIRSTKLEDSAMYFCASLGPGTGTFFGPGTRLTVL.

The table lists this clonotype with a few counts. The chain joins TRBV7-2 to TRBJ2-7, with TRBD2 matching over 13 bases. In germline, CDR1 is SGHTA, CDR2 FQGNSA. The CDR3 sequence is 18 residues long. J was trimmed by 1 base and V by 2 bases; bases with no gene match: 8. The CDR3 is CASSLLPGLAGESYEQYF. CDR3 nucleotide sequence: TGTGCCAGCAGCTTACTTCCAGGACTAGCGGGGGAGTCCTACGAGCAGTACTTC.

The CDR3 coding sequence is TGTGCCAGCAGCCAACGGAAGGGTCGGGGTATAATGGAGACCCAGTACTTC. As protein: CASSQRKGRGIMETQYF. The V gene is TRBV11-3, the J gene TRBJ2-5; TRBD2 might be the D (5 bases). Trimming left V 5 bases short and J 5 bases short, with 24 bases between. The CDR3 length is 17 residues. Germline V lookup: CDR1 SGHNT, CDR2 YENEEA. Full variable domain (remainder filled in from reference TRBV11-3 and TRBJ2-5): EAGVVQSPRYKIIEKKQPVAFWCNPISGHNTLYWYLQNLGQGPELLIRYENEEAVDDSQLPKDRFSAERLKGVDSTLKIQPAELGDSAVYLCASSQRKGRGIMETQYFGPGTRLLVL.

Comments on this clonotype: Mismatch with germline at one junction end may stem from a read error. CDR3 protein: CASNLGGLGYNEQFF. DNA for the CDR3: TGTGCCAGCAACTTAGGGGGACTAGGTTACAATGAGCAGTTCTTC. This chain uses TRBV7-2 with TRBJ2-1; 8 bases match TRBD2. The germline V gene encodes CDR1 SGHTA and CDR2 FQGNSA. The CDR3 loop spans 15 amino acids.

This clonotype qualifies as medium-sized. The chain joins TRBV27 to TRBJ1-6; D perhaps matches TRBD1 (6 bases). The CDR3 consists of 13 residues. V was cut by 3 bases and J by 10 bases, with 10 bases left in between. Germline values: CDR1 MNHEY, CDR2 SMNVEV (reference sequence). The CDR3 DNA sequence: TGTGCCAGCAGTTTGGAGGGGGACTCACCCCTCCACTTT. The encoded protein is CASSLEGDSPLHF.

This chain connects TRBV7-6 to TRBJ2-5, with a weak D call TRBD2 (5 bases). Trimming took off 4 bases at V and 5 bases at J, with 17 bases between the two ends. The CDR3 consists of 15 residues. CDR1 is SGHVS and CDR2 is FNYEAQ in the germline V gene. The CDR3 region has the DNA TGTGCCAGCAGCTCGGATCGGGGTACCGAGGAGACCCAGTACTTC. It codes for CASSSDRGTEETQYF. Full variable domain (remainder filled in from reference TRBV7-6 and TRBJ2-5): GAGVSQSPRYKVTKRGQDVALRCDPISGHVSLYWYRQALGQGPEFLTYFNYEAQQDKSGLPNDRFSAERPEGSISTLTIQRTEQRDSAMYRCASSSDRGTEETQYFGPGTRLLVL.

CDR3 residues: CASSSRTSFHNEQFF. Here the CDR3 DNA reads TGTGCCAGCAGCTCTCGGACTAGCTTTCACAATGAGCAGTTCTTC. The J gene is TRBJ2-1, the V gene TRBV7-3, with 8 nucleotides matching TRBD2. This CDR3 contains 15 residues. The junction had 7 bases not matched to a gene; V was cut back by 4 bases and J by 5 bases. Germline CDR1 reads SGHTA; CDR2 reads FQGTGA. Filled out from reference TRBV7-3 and TRBJ2-1, the complete variable domain reads GAGVSQTPSNKVTEKGKYVELRCDPISGHTALYWYRQSLGQGPEFLIYFQGTGAADDSGLPNDRFFAVRPEGSVSTLKIQRTERGDSAVYLCASSSRTSFHNEQFFGPGTRLTVL.

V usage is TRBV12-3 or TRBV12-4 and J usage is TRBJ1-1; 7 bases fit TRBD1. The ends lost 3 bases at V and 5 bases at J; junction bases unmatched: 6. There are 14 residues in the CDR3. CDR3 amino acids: CASSLGRGRTEAFF. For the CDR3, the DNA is TGTGCCAGCAGTTTGGGCAGGGGGAGGACTGAAGCTTTCTTT.

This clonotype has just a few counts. CDR3 DNA: TGTGCCAGCAGCTTGGGGGGGACAGTGCGCAACACCATATATTTT. Amino acids: CASSLGGTVRNTIYF. V and J are TRBV5-6 and TRBJ1-3, with 7 bases fitting TRBD1. CDR3 length: 15 amino acids. V lost 0 bases to trimming and J lost 7 bases; unmatched junction nucleotides: 7. The germline V gene has CDR1 SGHDT and CDR2 YYEEEE.

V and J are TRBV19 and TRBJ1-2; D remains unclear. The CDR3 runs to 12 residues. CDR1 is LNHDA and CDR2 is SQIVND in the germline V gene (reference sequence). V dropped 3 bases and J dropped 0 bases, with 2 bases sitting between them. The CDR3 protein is CASSIANYGYTF. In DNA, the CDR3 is TGTGCCAGTAGTATCGCTAACTATGGCTACACCTTC. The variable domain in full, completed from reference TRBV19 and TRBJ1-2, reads DGGITQSPKYLFRKEGQNVTLSCEQNLNHDAMYWYRQDPGQGLRLIYYSQIVNDFQKGDIAEGYSVSREKKESFPLTVTSAQKNPTAFYLCASSIANYGYTFGSGTRLTVV.

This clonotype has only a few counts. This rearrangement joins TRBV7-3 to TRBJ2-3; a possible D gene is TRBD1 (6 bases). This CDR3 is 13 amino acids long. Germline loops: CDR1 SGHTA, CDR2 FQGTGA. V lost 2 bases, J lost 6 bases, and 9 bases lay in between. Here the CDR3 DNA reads TGTGCCAGCAGCTTACAGGGGCGGGATACGCAGTATTTT. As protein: CASSLQGRDTQYF.

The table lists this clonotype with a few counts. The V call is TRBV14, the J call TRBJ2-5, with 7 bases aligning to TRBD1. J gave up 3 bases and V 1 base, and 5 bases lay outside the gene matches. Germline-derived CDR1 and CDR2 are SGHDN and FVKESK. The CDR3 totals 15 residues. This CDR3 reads CASSQVGGFEETQYF. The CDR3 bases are TGTGCCAGCAGCCAAGTAGGGGGCTTCGAAGAGACCCAGTACTTC.

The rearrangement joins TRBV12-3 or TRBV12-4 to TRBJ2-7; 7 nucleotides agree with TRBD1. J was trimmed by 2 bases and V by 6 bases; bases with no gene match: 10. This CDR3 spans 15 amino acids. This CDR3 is CASRQGSLGTYEQYF. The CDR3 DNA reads TGTGCCAGCAGACAGGGGTCCCTCGGTACCTACGAGCAGTACTTC.

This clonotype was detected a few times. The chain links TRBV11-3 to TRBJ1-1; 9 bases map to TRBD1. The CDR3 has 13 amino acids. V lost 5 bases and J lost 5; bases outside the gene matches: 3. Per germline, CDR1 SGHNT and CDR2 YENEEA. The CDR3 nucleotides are TGTGCCAGCAGCGTGGACAGGGGTACTGAAGCTTTCTTT. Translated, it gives CASSVDRGTEAFF.

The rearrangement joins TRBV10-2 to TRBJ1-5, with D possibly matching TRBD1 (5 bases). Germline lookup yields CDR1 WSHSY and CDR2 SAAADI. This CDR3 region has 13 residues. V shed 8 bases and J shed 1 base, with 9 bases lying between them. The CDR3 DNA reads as TGCGCCAGCCGGAGGACAAGCAATCAGCCCCAGCATTTT. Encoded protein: CASRRTSNQPQHF.

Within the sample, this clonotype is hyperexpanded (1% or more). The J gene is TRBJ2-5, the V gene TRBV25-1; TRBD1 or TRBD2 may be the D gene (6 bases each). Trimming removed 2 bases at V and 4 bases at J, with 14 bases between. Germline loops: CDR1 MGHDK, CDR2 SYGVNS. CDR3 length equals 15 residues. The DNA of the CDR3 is TGTGCCAGCAGTGAACCGAGGGGGGCAGGAGAGACCCAGTACTTC. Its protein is CASSEPRGAGETQYF.

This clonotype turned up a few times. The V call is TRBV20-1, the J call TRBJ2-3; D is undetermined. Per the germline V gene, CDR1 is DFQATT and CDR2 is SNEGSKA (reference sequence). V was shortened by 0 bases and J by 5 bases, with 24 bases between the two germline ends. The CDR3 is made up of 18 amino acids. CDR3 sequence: CSAREVKPGWSWKDTQYF. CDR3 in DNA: TGCAGTGCTAGAGAGGTTAAACCGGGCTGGTCGTGGAAAGATACGCAGTATTTT.

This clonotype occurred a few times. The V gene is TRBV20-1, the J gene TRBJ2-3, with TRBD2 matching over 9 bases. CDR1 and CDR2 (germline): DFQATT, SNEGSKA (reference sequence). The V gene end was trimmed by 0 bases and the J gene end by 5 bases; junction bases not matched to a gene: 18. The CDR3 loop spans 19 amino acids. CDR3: CSARDGLAGTLLEGDTQYF. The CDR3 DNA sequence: TGCAGTGCTAGAGATGGTCTAGCGGGGACCCTCTTAGAAGGAGATACGCAGTATTTT.

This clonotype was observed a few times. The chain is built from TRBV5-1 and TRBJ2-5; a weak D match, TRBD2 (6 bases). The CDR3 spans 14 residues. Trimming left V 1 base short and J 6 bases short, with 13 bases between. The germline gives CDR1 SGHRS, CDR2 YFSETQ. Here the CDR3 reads CASSLTTGGKTQYF. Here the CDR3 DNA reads TGCGCCAGCAGCTTGACCACTGGCGGGAAGACCCAGTACTTC.

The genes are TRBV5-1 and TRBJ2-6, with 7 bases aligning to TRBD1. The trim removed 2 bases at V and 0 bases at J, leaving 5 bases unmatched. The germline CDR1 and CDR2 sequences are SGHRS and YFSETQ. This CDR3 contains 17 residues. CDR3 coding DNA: TGCGCCAGCAGCTTTAGACAGGGTACCTCTGGGGCCAACGTCCTGACTTTC. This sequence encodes CASSFRQGTSGANVLTF. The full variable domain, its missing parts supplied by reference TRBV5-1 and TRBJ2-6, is KAGVTQTPRYLIKTRGQQVTLSCSPISGHRSVSWYQQTPGQGLQFLFEYFSETQRNKGNFPGRFSGRQFSNSRSEMNVSTLELGDSALYLCASSFRQGTSGANVLTFGAGSRLTVL.

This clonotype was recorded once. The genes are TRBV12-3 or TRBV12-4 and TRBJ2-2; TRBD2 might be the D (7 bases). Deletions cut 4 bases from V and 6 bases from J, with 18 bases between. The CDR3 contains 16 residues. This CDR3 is CASSSLWGGGPGELFF. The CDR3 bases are TGTGCCAGCAGTTCTCTGTGGGGGGGCGGGCCCGGGGAGCTGTTTTTT.

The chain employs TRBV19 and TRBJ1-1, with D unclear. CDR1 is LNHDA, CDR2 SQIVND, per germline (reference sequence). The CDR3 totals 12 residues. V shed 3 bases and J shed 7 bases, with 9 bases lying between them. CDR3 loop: CASSIGGSEAFF. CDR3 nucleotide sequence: TGTGCCAGTAGTATTGGTGGTAGTGAAGCTTTCTTT. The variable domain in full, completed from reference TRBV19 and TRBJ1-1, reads DGGITQSPKYLFRKEGQNVTLSCEQNLNHDAMYWYRQDPGQGLRLIYYSQIVNDFQKGDIAEGYSVSREKKESFPLTVTSAQKNPTAFYLCASSIGGSEAFFGQGTRLTVV.

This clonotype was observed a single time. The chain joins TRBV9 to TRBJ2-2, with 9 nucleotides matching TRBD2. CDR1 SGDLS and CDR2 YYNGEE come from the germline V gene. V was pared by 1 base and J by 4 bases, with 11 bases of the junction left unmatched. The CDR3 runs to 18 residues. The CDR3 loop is CASSVTPAGGSGTGELFF. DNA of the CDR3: TGTGCCAGCAGCGTAACCCCAGCGGGGGGCTCGGGCACCGGGGAGCTGTTTTTT.

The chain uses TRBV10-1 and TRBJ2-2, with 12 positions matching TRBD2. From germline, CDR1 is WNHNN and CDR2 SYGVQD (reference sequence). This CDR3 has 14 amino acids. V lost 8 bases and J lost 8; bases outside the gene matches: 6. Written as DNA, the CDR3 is TGCGCCAGCCGACTAGCGGGGGAGGAAGGGGAGCTGTTTTTT. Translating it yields CASRLAGEEGELFF.